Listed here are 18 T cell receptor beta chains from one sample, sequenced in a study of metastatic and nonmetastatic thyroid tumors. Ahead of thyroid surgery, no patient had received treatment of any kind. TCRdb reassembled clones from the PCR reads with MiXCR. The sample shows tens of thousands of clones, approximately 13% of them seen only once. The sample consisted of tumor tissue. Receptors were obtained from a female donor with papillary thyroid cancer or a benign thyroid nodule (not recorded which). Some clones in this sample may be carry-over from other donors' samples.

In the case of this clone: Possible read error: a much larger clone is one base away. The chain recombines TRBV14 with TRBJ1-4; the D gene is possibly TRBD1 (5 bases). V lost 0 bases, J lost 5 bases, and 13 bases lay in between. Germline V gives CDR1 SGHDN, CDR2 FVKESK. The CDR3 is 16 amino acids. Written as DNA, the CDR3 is TGTGCCAGCAGCCAAGATTGGGGCAGCTACAATGAAAAACTGTTTTTT. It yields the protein CASSQDWGSYNEKLFF.

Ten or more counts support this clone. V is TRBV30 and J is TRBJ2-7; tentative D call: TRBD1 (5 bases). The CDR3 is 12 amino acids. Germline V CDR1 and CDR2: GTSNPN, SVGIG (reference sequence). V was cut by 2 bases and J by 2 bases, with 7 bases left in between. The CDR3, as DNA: TGTGCCTGGAGTCCAGGGACCTACGAGCAGTACTTC. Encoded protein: CAWSPGTYEQYF.

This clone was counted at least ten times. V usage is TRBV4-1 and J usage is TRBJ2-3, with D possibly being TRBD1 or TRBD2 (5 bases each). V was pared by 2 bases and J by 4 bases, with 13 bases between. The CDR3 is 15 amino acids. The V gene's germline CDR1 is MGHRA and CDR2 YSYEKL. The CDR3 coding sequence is TGCGCCAGCAGCCAAAGGGACGGAGGATCAGATACGCAGTATTTT. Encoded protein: CASSQRDGGSDTQYF.

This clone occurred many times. The DNA for the CDR3 is TGCGCCAGCAGCTTGGGACCCCTGGGCGGTGGCTACACCTTC. Its protein product is CASSLGPLGGGYTF. The chain joins TRBV5-1 to TRBJ1-2; D call uncertain. Germline V gene sequence: CDR1 SGHRS, CDR2 YFSETQ. CDR3 length equals 14 residues. The V gene lost 0 bases and the J gene lost 7 bases, with 13 bases spanning the gap.

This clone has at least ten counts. The CDR3 sequence: CAWSPGAGLARDYGYTF. The CDR3 DNA follows: TGTGCCTGGAGTCCAGGGGCAGGCCTGGCGAGGGACTATGGCTACACCTTC. The genes are TRBV30 and TRBJ1-2, with TRBD1 as a possible D gene (6 bases). There are 17 residues in the CDR3. Trimming stripped 2 bases from V and 3 bases from J, with 22 bases between. Germline V gives CDR1 GTSNPN, CDR2 SVGIG (reference sequence).

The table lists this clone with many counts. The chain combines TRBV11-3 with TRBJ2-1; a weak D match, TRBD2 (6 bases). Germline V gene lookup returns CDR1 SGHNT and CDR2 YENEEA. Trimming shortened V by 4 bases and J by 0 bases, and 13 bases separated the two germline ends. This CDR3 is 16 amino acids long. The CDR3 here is CASSSGTPSSYNEQFF. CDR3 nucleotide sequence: TGTGCCAGCAGCTCCGGGACTCCAAGCTCCTACAATGAGCAGTTCTTC.

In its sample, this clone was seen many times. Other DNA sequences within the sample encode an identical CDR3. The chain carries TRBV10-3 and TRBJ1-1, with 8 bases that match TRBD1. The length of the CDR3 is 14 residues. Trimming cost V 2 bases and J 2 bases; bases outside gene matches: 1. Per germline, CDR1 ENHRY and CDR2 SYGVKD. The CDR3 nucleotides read TGTGCCATCAGTGAGGACAGGGGTAACACTGAAGCTTTCTTT. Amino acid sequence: CAISEDRGNTEAFF.

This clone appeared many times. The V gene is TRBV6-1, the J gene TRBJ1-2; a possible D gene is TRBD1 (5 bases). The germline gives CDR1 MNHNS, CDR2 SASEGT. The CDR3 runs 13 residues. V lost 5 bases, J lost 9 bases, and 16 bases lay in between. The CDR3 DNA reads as TGTGCCAGCAGTCCGACAGCCATGGTTAGCTACACCTTC. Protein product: CASSPTAMVSYTF.

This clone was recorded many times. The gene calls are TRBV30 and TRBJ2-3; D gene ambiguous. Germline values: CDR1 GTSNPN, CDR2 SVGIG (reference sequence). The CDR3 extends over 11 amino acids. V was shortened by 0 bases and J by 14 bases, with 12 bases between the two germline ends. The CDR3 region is CAWSVAQHRYF. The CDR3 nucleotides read TGTGCCTGGAGTGTAGCACAGCACCGGTATTTT.

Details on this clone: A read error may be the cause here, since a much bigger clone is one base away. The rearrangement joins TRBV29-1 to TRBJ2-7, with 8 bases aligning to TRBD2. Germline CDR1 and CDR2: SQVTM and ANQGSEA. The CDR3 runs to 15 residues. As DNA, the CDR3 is TGCAGCGATGAAGATCGCCGGGAGGGCCTCAACGAGCAGTACTTC. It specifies CSDEDRREGLNEQYF.

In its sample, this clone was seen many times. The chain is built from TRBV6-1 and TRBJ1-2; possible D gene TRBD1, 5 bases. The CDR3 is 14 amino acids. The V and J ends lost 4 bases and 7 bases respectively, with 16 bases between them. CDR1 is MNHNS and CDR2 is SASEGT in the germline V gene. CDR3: CASSGFAGGSGYTF. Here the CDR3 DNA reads TGTGCCAGCAGTGGATTCGCGGGGGGAAGTGGCTACACCTTC.

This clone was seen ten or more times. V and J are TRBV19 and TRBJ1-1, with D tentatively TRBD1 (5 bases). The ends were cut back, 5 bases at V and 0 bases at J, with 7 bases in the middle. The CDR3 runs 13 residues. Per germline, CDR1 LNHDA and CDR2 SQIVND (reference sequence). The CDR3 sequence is CASSDSLNTEAFF. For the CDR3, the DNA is TGTGCCAGTAGTGACAGCTTGAACACTGAAGCTTTCTTT.

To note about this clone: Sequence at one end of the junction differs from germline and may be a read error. The CDR3 reads CASSSGTSGHNGQFF. The CDR3 DNA sequence: TGTGCCAGCAGCTCCGGGACTAGCGGGCACAATGGGCAGTTCTTC. The chain combines TRBV5-4 with TRBJ2-1; TRBD2 matches 12 bases. Looked up from germline, CDR1 is SGHNT and CDR2 is YYREEE (reference sequence). The CDR3 has 15 residues.

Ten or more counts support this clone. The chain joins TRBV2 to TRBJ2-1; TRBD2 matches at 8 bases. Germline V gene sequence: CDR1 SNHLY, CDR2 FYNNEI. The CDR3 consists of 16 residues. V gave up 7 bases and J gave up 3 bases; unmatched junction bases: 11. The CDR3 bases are TGTGCCAGCAACCTGCCCCGGGAGGGCTACTACAATGAGCAGTTCTTC. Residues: CASNLPREGYYNEQFF.

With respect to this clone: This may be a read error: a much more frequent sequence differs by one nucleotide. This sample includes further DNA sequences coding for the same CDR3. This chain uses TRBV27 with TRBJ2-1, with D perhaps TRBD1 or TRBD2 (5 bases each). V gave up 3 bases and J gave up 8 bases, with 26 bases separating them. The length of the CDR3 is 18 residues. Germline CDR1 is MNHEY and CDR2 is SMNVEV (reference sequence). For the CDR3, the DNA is TGTGCCAGCAGTTTCAGGGACCGACCCGTGGTTGGGTTACATGAGCAGTTCTTC. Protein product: CASSFRDRPVVGLHEQFF.

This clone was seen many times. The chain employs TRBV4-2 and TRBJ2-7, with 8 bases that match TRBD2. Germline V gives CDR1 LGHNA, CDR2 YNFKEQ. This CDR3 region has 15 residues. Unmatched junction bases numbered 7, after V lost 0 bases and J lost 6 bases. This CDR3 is CASSQDNQAGVEQYF. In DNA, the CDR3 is TGTGCCAGCAGCCAAGATAATCAAGCGGGAGTCGAGCAGTACTTC.

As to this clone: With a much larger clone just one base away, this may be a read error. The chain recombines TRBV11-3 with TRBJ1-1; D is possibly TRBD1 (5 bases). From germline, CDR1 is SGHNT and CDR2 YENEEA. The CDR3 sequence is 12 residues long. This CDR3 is CVSSPQGTEAFF. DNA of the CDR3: TGTGTCAGCAGCCCCCAGGGTACTGAAGCTTTCTTT.

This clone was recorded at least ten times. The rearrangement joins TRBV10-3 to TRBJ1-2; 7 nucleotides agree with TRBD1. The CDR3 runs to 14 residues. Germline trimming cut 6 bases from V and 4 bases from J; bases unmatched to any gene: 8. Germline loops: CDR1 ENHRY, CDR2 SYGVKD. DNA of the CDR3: TGTGCCATCAGGCAGCCCAGGGGGGTCTATGGCTACACCTTC. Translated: CAIRQPRGVYGYTF.